The present T cell receptor (beta chain) was sequenced within a study of shared T cell receptors in the human thymus. Sequenced by immunoSEQ multiplex PCR; TCRdb stores in-frame clones only, minus some. Of approximately 400,000 clones in the sample, 95% were seen once. Sequencing input: thymocytes. The sequence was collected from a human donor.

The CDR3 loop reads CASSQAQGASYEQYF. The CDR3 DNA is TGCGCCAGCAGCCAAGCACAGGGGGCATCCTACGAGCAGTACTTC. The J gene is TRBJ2-7, the V gene TRBV4-1, with TRBD1 matching 9 bases. This CDR3 is 15 amino acids long. With 1 base clipped from V and 1 base from J, the junction kept 2 bases outside the gene matches. The germline V gene encodes CDR1 MGHRA and CDR2 YSYEKL.